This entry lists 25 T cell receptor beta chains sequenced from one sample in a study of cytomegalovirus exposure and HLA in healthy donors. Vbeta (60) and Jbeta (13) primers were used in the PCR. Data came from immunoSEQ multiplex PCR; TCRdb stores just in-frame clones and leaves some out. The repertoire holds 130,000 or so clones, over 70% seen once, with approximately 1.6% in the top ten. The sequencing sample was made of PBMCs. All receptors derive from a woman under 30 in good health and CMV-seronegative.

CDR3 bases: TGTGCCATCAATACCGACAGTGCCTGGGGCTATGGCTACACCTTC. The encoded protein is CAINTDSAWGYGYTF. The genes are TRBV10-3 and TRBJ1-2, with D possibly being TRBD1 (5 bases). The CDR3 is made up of 15 amino acids. The germline CDR1 and CDR2 sequences are ENHRY and SYGVKD. V shed 7 bases and J shed 4 bases, with 19 bases lying between them.

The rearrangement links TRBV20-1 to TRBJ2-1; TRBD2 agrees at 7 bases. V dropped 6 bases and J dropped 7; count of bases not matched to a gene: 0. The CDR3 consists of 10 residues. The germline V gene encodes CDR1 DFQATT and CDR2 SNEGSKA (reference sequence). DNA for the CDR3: TGCAGTGCCGGGAGGAATGAGCAGTTCTTC. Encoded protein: CSAGRNEQFF.

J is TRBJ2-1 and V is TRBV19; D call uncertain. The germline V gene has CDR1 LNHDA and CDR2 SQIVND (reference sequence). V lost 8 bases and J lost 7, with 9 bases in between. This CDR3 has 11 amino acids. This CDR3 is CASRSTNEQFF. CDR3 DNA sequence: TGTGCCAGTCGATCTACGAATGAGCAGTTCTTC.

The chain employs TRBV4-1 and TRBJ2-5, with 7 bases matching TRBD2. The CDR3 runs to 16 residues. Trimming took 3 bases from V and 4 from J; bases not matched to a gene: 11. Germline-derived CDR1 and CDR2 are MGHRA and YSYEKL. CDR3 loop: CASSQEERGLGETQYF. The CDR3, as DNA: TGCGCCAGCAGCCAGGAAGAGCGGGGTCTAGGAGAGACCCAGTACTTC.

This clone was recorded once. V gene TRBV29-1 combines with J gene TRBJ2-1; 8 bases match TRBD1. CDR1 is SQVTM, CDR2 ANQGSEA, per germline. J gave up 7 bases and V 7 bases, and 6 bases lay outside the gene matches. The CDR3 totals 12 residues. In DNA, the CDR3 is TGCAGCGGATGGACAGGGTGGAATGAGCAGTTCTTC. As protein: CSGWTGWNEQFF.

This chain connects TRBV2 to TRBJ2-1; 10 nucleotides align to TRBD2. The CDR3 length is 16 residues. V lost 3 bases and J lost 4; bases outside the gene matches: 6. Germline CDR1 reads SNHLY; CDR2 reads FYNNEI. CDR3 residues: CASSDGSGREYNEQFF. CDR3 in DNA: TGTGCCAGCAGTGACGGGAGCGGGAGGGAATACAATGAGCAGTTCTTC. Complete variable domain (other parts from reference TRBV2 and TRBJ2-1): EPEVTQTPSHQVTQMGQEVILRCVPISNHLYFYWYRQILGQKVEFLVSFYNNEISEKSEIFDDQFSVERPDGSNFTLKIRSTKLEDSAMYFCASSDGSGREYNEQFFGPGTRLTVL.

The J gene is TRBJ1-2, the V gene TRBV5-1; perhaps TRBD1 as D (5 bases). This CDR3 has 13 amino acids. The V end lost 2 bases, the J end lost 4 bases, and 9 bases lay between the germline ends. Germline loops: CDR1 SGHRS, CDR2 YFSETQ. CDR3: CASSFGQGYGYTF. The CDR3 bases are TGCGCCAGCAGCTTTGGGCAGGGCTATGGCTACACCTTC.

The CDR3 protein is CASSYPGTGGTEAFF. DNA for the CDR3: TGTGCCAGCAGTTACCCTGGGACAGGGGGAACTGAAGCTTTCTTT. The chain recombines TRBV6-5 with TRBJ1-1, with 11 bases matching TRBD1. The CDR3 has 15 residues. Germline assignment: CDR1 MNHEY and CDR2 SVGAGI. V was clipped by 2 bases and J by 5 bases; unmatched bases: 4.

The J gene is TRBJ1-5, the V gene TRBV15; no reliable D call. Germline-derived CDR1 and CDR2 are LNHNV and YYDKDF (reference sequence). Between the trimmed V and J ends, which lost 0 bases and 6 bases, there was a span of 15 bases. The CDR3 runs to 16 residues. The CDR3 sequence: CATSRDSFSWAQPQHF. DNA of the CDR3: TGTGCCACCAGCAGAGATTCGTTCTCGTGGGCTCAGCCCCAGCATTTT.

This CDR3 reads CASSQVQNYGYTF. CDR3 in DNA: TGTGCCAGCAGCCAAGTGCAGAACTATGGCTACACCTTC. V and J are TRBV14 and TRBJ1-2, with D unresolved. The germline V and J ends were trimmed by 1 base and 2 bases, with 5 bases remaining between them. Germline V gene sequence: CDR1 SGHDN, CDR2 FVKESK. The CDR3 spans 13 residues.

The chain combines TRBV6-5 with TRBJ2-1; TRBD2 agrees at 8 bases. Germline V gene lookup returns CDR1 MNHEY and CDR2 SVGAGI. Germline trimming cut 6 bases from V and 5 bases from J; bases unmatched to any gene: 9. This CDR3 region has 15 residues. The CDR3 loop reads CASSQPGTSNNEQFF. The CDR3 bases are TGTGCCAGCAGCCAACCGGGGACTAGTAACAATGAGCAGTTCTTC.

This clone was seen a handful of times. CDR3 DNA: TGTGCCAGCAGCTCAGACAGGTCGTCTGGGGCCAACGTCCTGACTTTC. It yields the protein CASSSDRSSGANVLTF. V and J are TRBV21-1 and TRBJ2-6; the D call TRBD1 from the table was never checked on the DNA. TRBV21-1 is designated a pseudogene. The length of the CDR3 is 16 residues.

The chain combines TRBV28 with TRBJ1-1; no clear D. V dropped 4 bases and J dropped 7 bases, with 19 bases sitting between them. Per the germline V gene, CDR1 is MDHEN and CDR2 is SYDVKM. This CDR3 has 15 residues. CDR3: CASSSGALNSGEAFF. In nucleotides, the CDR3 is TGTGCCAGCAGTTCGGGTGCGCTAAACTCCGGTGAAGCTTTCTTT.

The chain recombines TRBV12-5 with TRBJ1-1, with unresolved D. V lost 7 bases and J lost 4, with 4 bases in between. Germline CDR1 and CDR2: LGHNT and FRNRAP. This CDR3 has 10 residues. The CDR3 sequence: CASALTEAFF. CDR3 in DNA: TGTGCTAGTGCCCTCACTGAAGCTTTCTTT.

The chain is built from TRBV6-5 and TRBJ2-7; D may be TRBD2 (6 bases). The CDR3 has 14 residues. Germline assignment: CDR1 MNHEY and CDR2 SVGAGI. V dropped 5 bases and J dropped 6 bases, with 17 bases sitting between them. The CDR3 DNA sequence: TGTGCCAGCAGTCCTGATGGAGGGCTAGTCGAGCAGTACTTC. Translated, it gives CASSPDGGLVEQYF.

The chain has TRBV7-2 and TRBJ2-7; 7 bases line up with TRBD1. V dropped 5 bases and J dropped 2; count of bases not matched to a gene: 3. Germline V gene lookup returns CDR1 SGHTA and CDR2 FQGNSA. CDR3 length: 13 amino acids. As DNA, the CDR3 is TGTGCCAGCAGCGGGACAGTCCCCTACGAGCAGTACTTC. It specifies CASSGTVPYEQYF.

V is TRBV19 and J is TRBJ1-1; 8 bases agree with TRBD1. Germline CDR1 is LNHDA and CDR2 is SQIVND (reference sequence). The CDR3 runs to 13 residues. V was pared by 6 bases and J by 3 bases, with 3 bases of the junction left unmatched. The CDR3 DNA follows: TGTGCCAGTAGACAGGGGGTTGACACTGAAGCTTTCTTT. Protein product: CASRQGVDTEAFF.

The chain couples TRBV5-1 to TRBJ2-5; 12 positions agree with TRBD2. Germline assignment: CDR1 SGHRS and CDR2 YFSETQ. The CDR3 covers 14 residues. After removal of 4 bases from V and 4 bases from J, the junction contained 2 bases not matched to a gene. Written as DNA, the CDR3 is TGCGCCAGCAGCCCGGGACTAGCGGGAGAGACCCAGTACTTC. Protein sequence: CASSPGLAGETQYF.

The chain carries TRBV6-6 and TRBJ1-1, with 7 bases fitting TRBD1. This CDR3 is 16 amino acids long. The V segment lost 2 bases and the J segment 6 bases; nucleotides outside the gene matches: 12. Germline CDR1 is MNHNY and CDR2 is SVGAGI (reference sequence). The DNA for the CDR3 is TGTGCCAGCAGTTACCCCACAGGGGAAGGATTCGCTGAAGCTTTCTTT. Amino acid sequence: CASSYPTGEGFAEAFF.

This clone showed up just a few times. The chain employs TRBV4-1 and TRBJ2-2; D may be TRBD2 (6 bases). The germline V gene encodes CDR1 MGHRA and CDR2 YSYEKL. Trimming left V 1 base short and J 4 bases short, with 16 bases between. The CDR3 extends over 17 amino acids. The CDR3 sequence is CASSQARARRVTGELFF. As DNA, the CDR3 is TGCGCCAGCAGCCAAGCGCGAGCGAGGAGGGTCACCGGGGAGCTGTTTTTT.

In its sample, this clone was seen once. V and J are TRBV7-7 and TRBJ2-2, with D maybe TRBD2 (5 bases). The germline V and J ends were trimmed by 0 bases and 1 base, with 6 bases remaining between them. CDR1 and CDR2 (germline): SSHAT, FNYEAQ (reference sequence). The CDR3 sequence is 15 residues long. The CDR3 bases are TGTGCCAGCAGCTTAGCGGGAGTGAACACCGGGGAGCTGTTTTTT. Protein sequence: CASSLAGVNTGELFF.

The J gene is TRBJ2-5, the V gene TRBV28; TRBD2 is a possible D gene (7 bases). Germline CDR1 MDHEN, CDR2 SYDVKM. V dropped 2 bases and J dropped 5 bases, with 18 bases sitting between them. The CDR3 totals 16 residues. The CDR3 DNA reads TGTGCCAGCAGTTTACAAGGGGGAGGGGCGCGGGAGACCCAGTACTTC. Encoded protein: CASSLQGGGARETQYF.

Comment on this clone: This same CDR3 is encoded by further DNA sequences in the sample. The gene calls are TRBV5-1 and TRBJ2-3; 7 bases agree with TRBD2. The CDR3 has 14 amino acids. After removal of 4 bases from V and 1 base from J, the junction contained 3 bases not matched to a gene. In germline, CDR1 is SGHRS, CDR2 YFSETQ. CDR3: CASSLAGGTDTQYF. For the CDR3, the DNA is TGCGCCAGCAGCCTTGCGGGGGGCACAGATACGCAGTATTTT. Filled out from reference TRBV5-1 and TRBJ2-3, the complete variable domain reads KAGVTQTPRYLIKTRGQQVTLSCSPISGHRSVSWYQQTPGQGLQFLFEYFSETQRNKGNFPGRFSGRQFSNSRSEMNVSTLELGDSALYLCASSLAGGTDTQYFGPGTRLTVL.

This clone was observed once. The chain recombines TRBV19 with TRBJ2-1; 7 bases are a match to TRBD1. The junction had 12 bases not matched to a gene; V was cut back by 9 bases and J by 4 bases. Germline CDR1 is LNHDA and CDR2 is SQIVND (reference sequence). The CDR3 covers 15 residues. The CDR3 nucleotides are TGTGCCAGCGCCGGCCTGGGACAGCCATACAATGAGCAGTTCTTC. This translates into CASAGLGQPYNEQFF.

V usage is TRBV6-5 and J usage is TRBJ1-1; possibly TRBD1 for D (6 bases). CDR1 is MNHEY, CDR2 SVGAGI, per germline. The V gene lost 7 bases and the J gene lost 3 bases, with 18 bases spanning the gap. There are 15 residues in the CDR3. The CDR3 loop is CASINQGFEDTEAFF. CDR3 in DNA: TGTGCCAGCATTAACCAGGGGTTTGAGGACACTGAAGCTTTCTTT.